A selection of T cell receptor beta chains follows, all from one sample in a study of T cells expressing NK-cell markers. TCRdb reprocessed the 5' RACE reads, with one entry per CDR3 protein and no DNA. The clone table shows 350,000 to 450,000 distinct CDR3 sequences, with the ten largest holding about 5.2%. The sequencing sample was made of blood T cells: a sorted CD56 or NKG2C T cell subset, CD4+ or CD8+ T cells, or bulk PBMC T cells (not recorded which). These receptors originate from a man aged 18-75 years in good health. Both conserved end residues are part of each CDR3. The order of the fields is CDR3 length, V gene, J gene, CDR3 protein.

>14|TRBV7-8|TRBJ2-3
CASSLAWRSDTQYF
>13|TRBV28|TRBJ2-5
CASSATSGGTQYF
>13|TRBV2|TRBJ2-7
CASKHGIKAEQYF
>16|TRBV20-1|TRBJ2-3
CSARDRLAGGTDTQYF
>16|TRBV7-9|TRBJ2-2
CASSLRGQGDTGELFF
>14|TRBV21-1|TRBJ1-5
CASTPDRINQPQHF
>18|TRBV5-1|TRBJ2-1
CASSSSGLAGGPYNEQFF
>12|TRBV2|TRBJ1-2
CASRTNNYGYTF
>16|TRBV11-2|TRBJ2-2
CASINRATANTGELFF
>15|TRBV2|TRBJ2-3
CASNYDRGGTDTQYF
>16|TRBV5-6|TRBJ1-2
CASSLFDRGLNYGYTF
>13|TRBV3-1|TRBJ1-5
CASSLSADQPQHF
>15|TRBV5-6|TRBJ1-6
CASSLLGREDSPLHF
>15|TRBV7-2|TRBJ2-3
CASSALGDSVDTQYF
>14|TRBV5-1|TRBJ2-5
CASSPGYLAETQYF
>17|TRBV9|TRBJ2-3
CASSAARSGGSTDTQYF
>15|TRBV19|TRBJ2-3
CASSLSRVLTDTQYF
>18|TRBV7-3|TRBJ2-3
CASSLTSGGAGGTDTQYF
>16|TRBV4-2|TRBJ2-7
CASSQVPVTGDHWQYF
>13|TRBV5-1|TRBJ2-5
CASAMGSAETQYF
>13|TRBV18|TRBJ1-5
CASSGRDNQPQHF
>15|TRBV7-3|TRBJ2-3
CASSPEGAFTDTQYF
>15|TRBV27|TRBJ2-7
CASSLGSGGYYEQYF
>17|TRBV4-1|TRBJ2-5
CASSQDVILEIQETQYF
>15|TRBV30|TRBJ1-2
CAAKEGRNLVYGYTF
>15|TRBV7-9|TRBJ2-7
CASSSVGRGAYEQYF
>15|TRBV20-1|TRBJ1-1
CSARGGGSLNTEAFF
>16|TRBV20-1|TRBJ2-1
CSARDFRTGIYNEQFF
>14|TRBV20-1|TRBJ1-5
CSVREGGGHQPQHF
>16|TRBV12-3/TRBV12-4|TRBJ1-5
CASSPGPEEFNQPQHF
>17|TRBV5-1|TRBJ2-7
CASSLSATGTGIYEQYF
>16|TRBV5-6|TRBJ2-2
CASSFRTGRATGELFF
>15|TRBV20-1|TRBJ1-5
CSARAQGGRNQPQHF
>16|TRBV6-2/TRBV6-3|TRBJ1-1
CASSYRRGYPNTEAFF
>15|TRBV5-1|TRBJ1-2
CASSSTTGGGYGYTF
>20|TRBV5-1|TRBJ2-1
CASSALVTSGGPSSYNEQFF
>16|TRBV28|TRBJ2-1
CASALWGTGSYNEQFF
>16|TRBV12-3/TRBV12-4|TRBJ2-7
CASSQTSGGNLYEQYF
>15|TRBV24-1|TRBJ2-5
CATSDLGGGQETQYF
>13|TRBV20-1|TRBJ1-2
CSARDGRDYGYTF
>16|TRBV12-5|TRBJ2-1
CASGLVLRFQGHEQFF
>15|TRBV12-3/TRBV12-4|TRBJ1-5
CASSQGQGGNQPQHF
>16|TRBV29-1|TRBJ1-2
CSANPGTGGRMSGYTF
>16|TRBV9|TRBJ2-6
CASSVGGGAGANVLTF
>16|TRBV29-1|TRBJ2-5
CSVEDPVARIQETQYF
>11|TRBV6-5|TRBJ1-3
CASTRGNTIYF
>13|TRBV18|TRBJ2-1
CASSQRGGYEQFF
>15|TRBV12-3/TRBV12-4|TRBJ1-5
CASSTTGVSNQPQHF
>13|TRBV12-3/TRBV12-4|TRBJ2-7
CASSGARGREQYF
>17|TRBV5-1|TRBJ2-1
CASSLVGTSGGANEQFF
>12|TRBV20-1|TRBJ1-1
CSAPADSRQAFF
>15|TRBV28|TRBJ2-7
CASTIPTSGSYEQYF
>16|TRBV7-9|TRBJ2-1
CASSLPLTATYNEQFF
>14|TRBV18|TRBJ2-5
CASSADRVGETQYF
>13|TRBV6-1|TRBJ1-1
CAAGAALNTEAFF
>14|TRBV27|TRBJ2-7
CASRESGTGWEQYF
>14|TRBV5-1|TRBJ2-5
CASSGGASEETQYF
>16|TRBV7-3|TRBJ2-3
CASSLRAGGLEDTQYF
>15|TRBV7-9|TRBJ2-7
CASSLLASRQNEQYF